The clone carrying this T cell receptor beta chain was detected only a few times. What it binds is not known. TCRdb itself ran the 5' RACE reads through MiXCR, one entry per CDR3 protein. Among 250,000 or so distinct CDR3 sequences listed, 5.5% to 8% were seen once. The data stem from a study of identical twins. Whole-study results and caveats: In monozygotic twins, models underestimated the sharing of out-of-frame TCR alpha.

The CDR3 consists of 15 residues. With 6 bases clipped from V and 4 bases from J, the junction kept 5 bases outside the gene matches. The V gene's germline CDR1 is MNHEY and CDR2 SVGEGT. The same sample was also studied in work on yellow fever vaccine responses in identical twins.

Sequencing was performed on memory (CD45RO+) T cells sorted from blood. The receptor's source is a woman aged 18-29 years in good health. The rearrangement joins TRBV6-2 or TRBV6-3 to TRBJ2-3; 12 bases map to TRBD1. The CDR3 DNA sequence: TGTGCCAGCAGCCAGGGACAGGGGGCGGCAGATACGCAGTATTTT. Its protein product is CASSQGQGAADTQYF.